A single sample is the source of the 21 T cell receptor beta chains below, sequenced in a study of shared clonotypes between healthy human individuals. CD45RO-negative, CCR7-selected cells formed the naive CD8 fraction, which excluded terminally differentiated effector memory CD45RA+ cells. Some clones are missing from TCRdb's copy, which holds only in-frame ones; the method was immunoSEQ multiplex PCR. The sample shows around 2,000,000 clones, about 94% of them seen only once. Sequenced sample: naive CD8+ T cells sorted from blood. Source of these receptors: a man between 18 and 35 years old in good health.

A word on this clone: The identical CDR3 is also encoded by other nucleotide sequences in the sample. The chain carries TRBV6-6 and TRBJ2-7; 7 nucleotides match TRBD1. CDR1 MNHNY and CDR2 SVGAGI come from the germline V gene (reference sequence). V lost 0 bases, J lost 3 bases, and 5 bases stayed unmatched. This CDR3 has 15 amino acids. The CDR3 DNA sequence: TGTGCCAGCAGTTACTCTTCCGGGGACAGCTACGAGCAGTACTTC. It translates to CASSYSSGDSYEQYF.

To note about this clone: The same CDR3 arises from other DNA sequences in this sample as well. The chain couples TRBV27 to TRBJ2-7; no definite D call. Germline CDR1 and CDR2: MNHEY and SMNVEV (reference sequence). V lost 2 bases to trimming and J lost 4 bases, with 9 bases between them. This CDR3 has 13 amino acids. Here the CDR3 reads CASSLSGSYEQYF. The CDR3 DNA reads TGTGCCAGCAGTTTAAGTGGTTCGTACGAGCAGTACTTC.

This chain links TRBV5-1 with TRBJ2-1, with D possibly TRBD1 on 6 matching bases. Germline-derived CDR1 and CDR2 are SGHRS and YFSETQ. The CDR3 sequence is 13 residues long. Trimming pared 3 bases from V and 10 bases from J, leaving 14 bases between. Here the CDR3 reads CASSWGLVGEQFF. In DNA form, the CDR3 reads TGCGCCAGCAGCTGGGGGCTCGTCGGAGAGCAGTTCTTC. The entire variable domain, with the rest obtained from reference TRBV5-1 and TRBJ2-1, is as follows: KAGVTQTPRYLIKTRGQQVTLSCSPISGHRSVSWYQQTPGQGLQFLFEYFSETQRNKGNFPGRFSGRQFSNSRSEMNVSTLELGDSALYLCASSWGLVGEQFFGPGTRLTVL.

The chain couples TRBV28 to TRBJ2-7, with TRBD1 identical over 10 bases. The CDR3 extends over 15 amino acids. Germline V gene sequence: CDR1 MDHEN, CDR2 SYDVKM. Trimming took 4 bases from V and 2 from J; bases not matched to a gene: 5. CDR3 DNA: TGTGCCAGCAGTTCTATTGGGACAGGGGCCTACGAGCAGTACTTC. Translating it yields CASSSIGTGAYEQYF.

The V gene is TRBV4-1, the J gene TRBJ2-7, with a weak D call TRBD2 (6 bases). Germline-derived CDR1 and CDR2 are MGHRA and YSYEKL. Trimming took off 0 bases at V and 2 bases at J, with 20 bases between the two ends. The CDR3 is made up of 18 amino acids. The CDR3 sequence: CASSQESAGLWGAYEQYF. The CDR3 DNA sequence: TGCGCCAGCAGCCAAGAATCGGCCGGTTTGTGGGGGGCCTACGAGCAGTACTTC.

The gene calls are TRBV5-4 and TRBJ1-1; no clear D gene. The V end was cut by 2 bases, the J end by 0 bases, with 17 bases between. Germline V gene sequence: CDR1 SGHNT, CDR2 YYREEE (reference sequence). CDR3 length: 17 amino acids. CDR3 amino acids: CASSFGHPRTMNTEAFF. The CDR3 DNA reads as TGTGCCAGCAGCTTCGGGCACCCCCGTACCATGAACACTGAAGCTTTCTTT.

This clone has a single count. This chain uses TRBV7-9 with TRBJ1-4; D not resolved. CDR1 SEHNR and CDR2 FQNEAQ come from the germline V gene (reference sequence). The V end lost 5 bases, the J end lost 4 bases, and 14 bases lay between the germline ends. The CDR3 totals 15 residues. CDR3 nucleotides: TGTGCCAGCAGCCCCTCACTCAGTATTAATGAAAAACTGTTTTTT. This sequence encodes CASSPSLSINEKLFF.

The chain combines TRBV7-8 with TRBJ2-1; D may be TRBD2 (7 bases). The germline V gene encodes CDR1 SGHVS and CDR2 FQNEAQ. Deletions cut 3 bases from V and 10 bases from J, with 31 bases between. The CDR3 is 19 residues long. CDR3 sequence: CASSFVLAGSVPGGGEQFF. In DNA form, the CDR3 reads TGTGCCAGCAGCTTTGTGCTAGCCGGGAGCGTCCCGGGGGGCGGAGAGCAGTTCTTC.

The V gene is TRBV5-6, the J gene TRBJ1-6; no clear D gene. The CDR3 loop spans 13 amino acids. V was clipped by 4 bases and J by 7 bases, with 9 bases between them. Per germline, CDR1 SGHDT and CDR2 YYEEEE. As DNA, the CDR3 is TGTGCCAGCAGCATTGGGGAAAATTCACCCCTCCACTTT. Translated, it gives CASSIGENSPLHF. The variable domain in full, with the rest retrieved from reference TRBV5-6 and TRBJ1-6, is DAGVTQSPTHLIKTRGQQVTLRCSPKSGHDTVSWYQQALGQGPQFIFQYYEEEERQRGNFPDRFSGHQFPNYSSELNVNALLLGDSALYLCASSIGENSPLHFGNGTRLTVT.

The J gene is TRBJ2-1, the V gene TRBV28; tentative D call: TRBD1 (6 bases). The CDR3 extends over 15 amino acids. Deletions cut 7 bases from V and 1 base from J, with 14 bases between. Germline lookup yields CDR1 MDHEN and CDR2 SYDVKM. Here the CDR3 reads CASTLGALSYNEQFF. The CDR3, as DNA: TGTGCCAGCACTCTGGGGGCCCTTTCCTACAATGAGCAGTTCTTC.

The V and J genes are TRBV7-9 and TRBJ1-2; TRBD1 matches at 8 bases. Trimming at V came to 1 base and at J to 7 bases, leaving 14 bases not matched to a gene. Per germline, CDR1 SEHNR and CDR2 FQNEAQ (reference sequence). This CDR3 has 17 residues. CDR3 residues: CASSLEGRGPYWIGYTF. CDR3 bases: TGTGCCAGCAGCTTAGAGGGCAGGGGGCCCTATTGGATTGGCTACACCTTC.

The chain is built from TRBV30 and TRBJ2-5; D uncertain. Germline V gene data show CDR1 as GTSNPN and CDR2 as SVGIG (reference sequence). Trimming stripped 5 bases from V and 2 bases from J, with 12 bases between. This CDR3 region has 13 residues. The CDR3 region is CAWLSQIQETQYF. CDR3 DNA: TGTGCCTGGTTGAGTCAGATACAAGAGACCCAGTACTTC. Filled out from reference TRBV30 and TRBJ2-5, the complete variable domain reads SQTIHQWPATLVQPVGSPLSLECTVEGTSNPNLYWYRQAAGRGLQLLFYSVGIGQISSEVPQNLSASRPQDRQFILSSKKLLLSDSGFYLCAWLSQIQETQYFGPGTRLLVL.

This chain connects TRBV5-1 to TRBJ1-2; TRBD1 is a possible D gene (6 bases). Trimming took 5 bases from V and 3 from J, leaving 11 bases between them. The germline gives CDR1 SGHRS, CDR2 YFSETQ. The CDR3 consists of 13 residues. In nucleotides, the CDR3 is TGCGCCAGCAGGGCGGACAGAGACTATGGCTACACCTTC. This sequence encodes CASRADRDYGYTF. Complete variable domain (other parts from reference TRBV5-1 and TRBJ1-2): KAGVTQTPRYLIKTRGQQVTLSCSPISGHRSVSWYQQTPGQGLQFLFEYFSETQRNKGNFPGRFSGRQFSNSRSEMNVSTLELGDSALYLCASRADRDYGYTFGSGTRLTVV.

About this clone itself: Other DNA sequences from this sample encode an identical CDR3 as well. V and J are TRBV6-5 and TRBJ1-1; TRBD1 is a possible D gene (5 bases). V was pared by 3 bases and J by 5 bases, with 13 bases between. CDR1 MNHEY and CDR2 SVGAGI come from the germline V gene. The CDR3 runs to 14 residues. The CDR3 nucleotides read TGTGCCAGCAGTTATTCCGAAGGGGTGACTGAAGCTTTCTTT. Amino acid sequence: CASSYSEGVTEAFF.

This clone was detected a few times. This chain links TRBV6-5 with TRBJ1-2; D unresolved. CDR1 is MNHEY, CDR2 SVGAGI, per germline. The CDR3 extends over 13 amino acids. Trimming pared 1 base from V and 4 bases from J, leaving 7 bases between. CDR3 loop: CASSYYRGYGYTF. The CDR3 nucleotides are TGTGCCAGCAGTTACTATCGAGGCTATGGCTACACCTTC.

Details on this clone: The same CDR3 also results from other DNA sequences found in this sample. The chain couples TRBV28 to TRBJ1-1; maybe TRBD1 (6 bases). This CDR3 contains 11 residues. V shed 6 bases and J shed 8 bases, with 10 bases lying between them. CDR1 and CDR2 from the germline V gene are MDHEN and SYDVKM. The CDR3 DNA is TGTGCCAGCAGCTTAGGGACAGAAGCTTTCTTT. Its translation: CASSLGTEAFF. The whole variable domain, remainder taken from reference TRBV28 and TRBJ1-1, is DVKVTQSSRYLVKRTGEKVFLECVQDMDHENMFWYRQDPGLGLRLIYFSYDVKMKEKGDIPEGYSVSREKKERFSLILESASTNQTSMYLCASSLGTEAFFGQGTRLTVV.

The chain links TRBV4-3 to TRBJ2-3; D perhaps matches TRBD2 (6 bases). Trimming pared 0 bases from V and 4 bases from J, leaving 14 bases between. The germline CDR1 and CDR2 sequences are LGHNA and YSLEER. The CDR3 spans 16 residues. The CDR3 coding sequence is TGCGCCAGCAGCCAAGAAGGGTTGGGGGGACCAGATACGCAGTATTTT. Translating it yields CASSQEGLGGPDTQYF.

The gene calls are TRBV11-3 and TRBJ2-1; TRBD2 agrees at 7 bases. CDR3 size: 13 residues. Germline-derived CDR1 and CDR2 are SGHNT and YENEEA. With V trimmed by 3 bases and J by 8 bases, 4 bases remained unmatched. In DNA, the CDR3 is TGTGCCAGCAGCTTTCGGGGGAGGGATGAGCAGTTCTTC. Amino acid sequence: CASSFRGRDEQFF.

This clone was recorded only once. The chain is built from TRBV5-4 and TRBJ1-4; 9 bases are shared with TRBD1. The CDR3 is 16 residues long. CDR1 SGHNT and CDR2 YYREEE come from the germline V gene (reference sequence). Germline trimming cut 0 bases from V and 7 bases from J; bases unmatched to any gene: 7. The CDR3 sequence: CASSLDRGRSSEKLFF. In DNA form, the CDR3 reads TGTGCCAGCAGCTTGGACAGGGGGCGAAGTAGTGAAAAACTGTTTTTT. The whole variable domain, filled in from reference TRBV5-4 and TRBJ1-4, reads ETGVTQSPTHLIKTRGQQVTLRCSSQSGHNTVSWYQQALGQGPQFIFQYYREEENGRGNFPPRFSGLQFPNYSSELNVNALELDDSALYLCASSLDRGRSSEKLFFGSGTQLSVL.

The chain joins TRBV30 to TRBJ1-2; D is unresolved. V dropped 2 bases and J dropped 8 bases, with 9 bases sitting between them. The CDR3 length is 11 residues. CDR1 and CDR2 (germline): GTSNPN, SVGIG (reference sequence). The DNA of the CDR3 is TGTGCCTGGAGTCTCGGGGAGGGCTACACCTTC. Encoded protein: CAWSLGEGYTF. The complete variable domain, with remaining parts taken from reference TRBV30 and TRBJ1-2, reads SQTIHQWPATLVQPVGSPLSLECTVEGTSNPNLYWYRQAAGRGLQLLFYSVGIGQISSEVPQNLSASRPQDRQFILSSKKLLLSDSGFYLCAWSLGEGYTFGSGTRLTVV.

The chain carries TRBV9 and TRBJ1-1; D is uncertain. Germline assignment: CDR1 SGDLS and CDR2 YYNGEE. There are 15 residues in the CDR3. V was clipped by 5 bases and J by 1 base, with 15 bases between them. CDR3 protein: CASSPGRMGNTEAFF. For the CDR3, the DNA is TGTGCCAGCAGTCCCGGGAGGATGGGGAACACTGAAGCTTTCTTT.